This T cell receptor (beta chain) is from a study of CD8 T cells in Susac syndrome. Trimming took off 5 bases at V and 5 bases at J, with 4 bases between the two ends. This CDR3 comprises 9 residues. Looked up from germline, CDR1 is DFQATT and CDR2 is SNEGSKA (reference sequence). With random hexamers, 0.5 to 1 ug RNA was reverse transcribed. TCRdb itself ran the immunoSEQ multiplex PCR reads through MiXCR, one entry per CDR3 protein. Of 350,000 to 550,000 distinct CDR3 sequences listed, more than 80% are singletons. The sequence was collected from a human donor with multiple sclerosis. What was sequenced was CD8+ T cells from PBMCs. The chain couples TRBV20-1 to TRBJ2-7; no definite D call. The chain's CDR3 is CSAGHEQYF. CDR3 in DNA: TGCAGTGCTGGCCACGAGCAGTACTTC.